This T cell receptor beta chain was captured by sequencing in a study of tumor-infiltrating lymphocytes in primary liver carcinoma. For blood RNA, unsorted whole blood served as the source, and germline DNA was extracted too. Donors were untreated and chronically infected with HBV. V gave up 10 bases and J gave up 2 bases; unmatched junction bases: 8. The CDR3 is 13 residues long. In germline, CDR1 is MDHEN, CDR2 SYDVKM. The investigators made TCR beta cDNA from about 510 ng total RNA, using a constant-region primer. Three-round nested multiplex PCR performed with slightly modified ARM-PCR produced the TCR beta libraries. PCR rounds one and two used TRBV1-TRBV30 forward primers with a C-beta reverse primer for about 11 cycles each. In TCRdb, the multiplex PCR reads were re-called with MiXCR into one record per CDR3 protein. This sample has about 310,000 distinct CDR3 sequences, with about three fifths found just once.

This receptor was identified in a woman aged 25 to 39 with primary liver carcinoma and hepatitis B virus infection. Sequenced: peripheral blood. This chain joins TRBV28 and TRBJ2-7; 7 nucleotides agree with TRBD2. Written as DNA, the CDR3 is TGTGCCACTCTAGTGGGAGGGCCCTACGAGCAGTACTTC. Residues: CATLVGGPYEQYF. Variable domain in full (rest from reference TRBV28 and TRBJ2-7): DVKVTQSSRYLVKRTGEKVFLECVQDMDHENMFWYRQDPGLGLRLIYFSYDVKMKEKGDIPEGYSVSREKKERFSLILESASTNQTSMYLCATLVGGPYEQYFGPGTRLTVT.